This is a list of T cell receptor beta chains from one sample in a study of cytomegalovirus exposure and HLA in healthy donors. Assay used: immunoSEQ multiplex PCR; TCRdb lists only in-frame clones, some missing. The sample has 140,000 to 150,000 clones, approximately 80% seen once. Sample: PBMCs. All receptors come from a man aged 35 to 55 in good health and CMV-seronegative. The CDR3 runs from the conserved cysteine through the conserved F or W. D genes are given only for firm matches. Some rows have no size entry. The others give once, few or many, or a class for an expanded clone.

-	TRBJ2-7	-	TRBV29-1	TGCAGCGTTTACTCCGGGAGCTCCTACGAGCAGTACTTC	CSVYSGSSYEQYF
-	TRBJ2-3	TRBD2	TRBV29-1	TGCAGCGTTGAACTAGCGGGGGCGATAGATACGCAGTATTTT	CSVELAGAIDTQYF
-	TRBJ2-3	TRBD1	TRBV19	TGTGCCAGTAGTATAGGGGGACAGAGCACAGATACGCAGTATTTT	CASSIGGQSTDTQYF
once	TRBJ2-7	TRBD1	TRBV7-6	TGTGCCAGCAGCCGGTCCCGGGACAGCTCCTACGAGCAGTACTTC	CASSRSRDSSYEQYF
few	TRBJ1-2	TRBD1	TRBV6-5	TGTGCCAGCAGCAAAGGTGGACAGGGGGCCTATGGCTACACCTTC	CASSKGGQGAYGYTF
-	TRBJ1-1	-	TRBV6-1	TGTGCCAGCACCCGACAATACACTGAAGCTTTCTTT	CASTRQYTEAFF
once	TRBJ1-6	TRBD1	TRBV9	TGTGCCAGCAGCATAGGGGGCGAGAGATCCCCCCTCCACTTT	CASSIGGERSPLHF
few	TRBJ1-1	-	TRBV5-8	TGTGCCAGCAGCTTGGCCCGTCAGGCCACAATTCTGAACACTGAAGCTTTCTTT	CASSLARQATILNTEAFF
-	TRBJ2-2	TRBD2	TRBV29-1	TGCAGCGTTGAAGATCTAGGGACTAGCGGGACCCACACCGGGGAGCTGTTTTTT	CSVEDLGTSGTHTGELFF
-	TRBJ2-3	TRBD2	TRBV10-3	TGTGCCATCAGTGAGGCAAGCGGGGGGGTAATAGATACGCAGTATTTT	CAISEASGGVIDTQYF
-	TRBJ2-1	TRBD2	TRBV5-1	TGCGCCAGCAGCTTCGAGGGAGGGAATGAGCAGTTCTTC	CASSFEGGNEQFF
once	TRBJ2-3	-	TRBV7-2	TGTGCCAGCAGGCTTCTAAGCACAGATACGCAGTATTTT	CASRLLSTDTQYF
-	TRBJ2-5	-	TRBV30	TGTGCCTGGACAGGGTCTTATGGGACCCAGTACTTC	CAWTGSYGTQYF
once	TRBJ1-2	TRBD1	TRBV4-3	TGCGCCAGCAGCCAAGATAGGGGCGATTACGGGACAGGGAACTATGGCTACACCTTC	CASSQDRGDYGTGNYGYTF
-	TRBJ2-7	-	TRBV5-1	TGCGCCAGCAGCCCGGACGGCAGGGGCGGGTCCGAGCAGTACTTC	CASSPDGRGGSEQYF
few	TRBJ1-1	-	TRBV5-6	TGTGCCAGCAGCTTCGGACAGACCAACACTGAAGCTTTCTTT	CASSFGQTNTEAFF
-	TRBJ2-5	-	TRBV27	TGTGCCAGCAGTTTAGGGGCAGGGGAGTTTGGGGAGACCCAGTACTTC	CASSLGAGEFGETQYF
-	TRBJ1-4	-	TRBV28	TGTGCCAGCCGTAATCAACATGCAACTAATGAAAAACTGTTTTTT	CASRNQHATNEKLFF
few	TRBJ2-1	-	TRBV11-3	TGTGCCAGCAGCTCGGGGGTAGGGGAGCAGTTCTTC	CASSSGVGEQFF
-	TRBJ1-1	TRBD1	TRBV11-3	TGTGCCAGCAGCCTCACAGGGGCCACTGAAGCTTTCTTT	CASSLTGATEAFF
-	TRBJ1-1	-	TRBV7-6	TGTGCCAGCAGCTTAGATAGAGCTATGAACACTGAAGCTTTCTTT	CASSLDRAMNTEAFF
-	TRBJ2-1	TRBD2	TRBV30	TGTGCCTGGAGTAGGCGCGGGGGGCAGTACAATGAGCAGTTCTTC	CAWSRRGGQYNEQFF